This T cell receptor (beta chain) was sequenced for a study of T-cell reconstitution after alpha-beta-depleted transplantation in children. General observations from the study: Among T cells one year after transplant, newly produced cells accounted for most counts and diversity.

A word on this clonotype: What it binds is not known. This may stem from a read error, because a much larger clone lies one nucleotide away.

It was with unique molecular identifiers that the TCRbeta library was prepared. In TCRdb, the PCR reads were re-called with MiXCR into one record per CDR3 protein. Of roughly 200,000 distinct CDR3 sequences listed, roughly 6.6% are singletons. Per the germline V gene, CDR1 is SGHDT and CDR2 is YYEEEE. This CDR3 is built from 15 residues. The rearrangement joins TRBV5-6 to TRBJ2-5, with TRBD1 identical over 9 bases. The sequence derives from a boy younger than 10 with acute lymphoblastic leukemia, due to receive a stem cell transplant. The source material was PBMCs, sampled before TCRalphabeta/CD19-depleted stem cell transplant. CDR3 amino acids: CASSVPGQGQETQNF. The DNA of the CDR3 is TGTGCCAGCAGCGTACCGGGACAGGGTCAAGAGACCCAGAACTTC.